This passage covers 4 T cell receptor beta chains from one sample sequenced in a study of ipilimumab plus nivolumab after autologous stem cell transplantation. TCRdb's table, derived via immunoSEQ multiplex PCR, lists solely in-frame clones and lacks some. The profile covers fewer than 20,000 clones, with about 86% appearing a single time and under 30% taken by the ten largest. The specimen was PBMCs, collected in a trial of ipilimumab plus nivolumab as post-transplant consolidation. Receptors were obtained from a male donor with diffuse large B-cell lymphoma.

The rearrangement links TRBV7-6 to TRBJ2-5; D is possibly TRBD2 (6 bases). The CDR3 covers 14 residues. V was clipped by 4 bases and J by 3 bases, with 12 bases between them. The germline CDR1 and CDR2 sequences are SGHVS and FNYEAQ. CDR3 coding DNA: TGTGCCAGCAGCTCGGGACTTCGCAAAGAGACCCAGTACTTC. Translated, it gives CASSSGLRKETQYF.

This sequence joins TRBV4-2 and TRBJ2-3; 7 nucleotides align to TRBD1. CDR1 is LGHNA, CDR2 YNFKEQ, per germline. The CDR3 spans 18 residues. The junction had 13 bases not matched to a gene; V was cut back by 0 bases and J by 4 bases. The CDR3: CASSQDQAQGGFADTQYF. DNA of the CDR3: TGTGCCAGCAGCCAAGATCAGGCTCAAGGGGGCTTCGCAGATACGCAGTATTTT.

The genes are TRBV6-5 and TRBJ2-1; a weak D match, TRBD2 (6 bases). Trimming cost V 5 bases and J 6 bases, with 11 bases left between them. The V gene's germline CDR1 is MNHEY and CDR2 SVGAGI. The CDR3 covers 13 residues. The CDR3 DNA is TGTGCCAGCAGTCTCCGGGGACTCAATGAGCAGTTCTTC. It specifies CASSLRGLNEQFF.

The V gene is TRBV28, the J gene TRBJ1-1, with TRBD1 matching over 7 bases. J was trimmed by 10 bases and V by 2 bases; bases with no gene match: 7. Looked up from germline, CDR1 is MDHEN and CDR2 is SYDVKM. CDR3 size: 13 residues. In DNA, the CDR3 is TGTGCCAGCAGTTTAGTGGGCAGGGGGACAGCTTTCTTT. This gives the protein CASSLVGRGTAFF.